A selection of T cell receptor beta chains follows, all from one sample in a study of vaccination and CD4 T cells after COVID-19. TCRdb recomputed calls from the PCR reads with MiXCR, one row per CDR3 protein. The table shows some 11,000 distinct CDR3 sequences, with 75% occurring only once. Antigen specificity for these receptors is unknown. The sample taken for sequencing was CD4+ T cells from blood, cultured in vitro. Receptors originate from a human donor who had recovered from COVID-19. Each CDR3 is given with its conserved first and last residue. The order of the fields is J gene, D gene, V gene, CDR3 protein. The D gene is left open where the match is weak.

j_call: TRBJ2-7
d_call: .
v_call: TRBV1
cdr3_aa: CTSSLLAGGLYEQYF

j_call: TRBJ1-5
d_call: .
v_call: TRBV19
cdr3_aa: CASSMVGGPNQPQHF

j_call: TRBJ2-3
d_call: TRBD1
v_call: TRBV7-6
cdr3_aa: CASSRGTGGADTQYF

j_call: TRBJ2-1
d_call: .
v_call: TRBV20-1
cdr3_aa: CSASFGTTYNEQFF

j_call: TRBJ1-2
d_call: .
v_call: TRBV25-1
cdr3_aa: CASSESFQGDYGYTF

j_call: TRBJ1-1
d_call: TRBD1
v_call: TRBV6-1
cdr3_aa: CASSVDRDAEAFF

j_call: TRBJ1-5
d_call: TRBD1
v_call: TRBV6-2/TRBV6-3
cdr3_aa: CASRAWAGGEQPQHF

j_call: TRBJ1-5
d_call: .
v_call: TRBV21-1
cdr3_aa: CAIPPIAGGGAGNQPQHF

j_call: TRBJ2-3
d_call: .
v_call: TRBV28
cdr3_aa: CASSTPALDTQYF

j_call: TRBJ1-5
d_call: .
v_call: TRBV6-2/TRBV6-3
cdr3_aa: CATRQGTHQPQHF

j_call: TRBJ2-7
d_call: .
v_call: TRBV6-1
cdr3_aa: CASRTEGAGPHEQYF

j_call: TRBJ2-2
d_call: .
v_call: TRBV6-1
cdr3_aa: CASSESEGEGGELFF

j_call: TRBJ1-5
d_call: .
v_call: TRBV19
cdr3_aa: CASSTGQSRHQPQHF

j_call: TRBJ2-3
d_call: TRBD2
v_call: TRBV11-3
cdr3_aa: CASSWTSMGTQYF

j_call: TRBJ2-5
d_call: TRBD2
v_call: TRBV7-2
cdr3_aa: CASSSSGGEETQYF

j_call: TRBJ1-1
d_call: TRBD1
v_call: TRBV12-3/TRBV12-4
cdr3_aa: CASLRKNKGTGARAFF

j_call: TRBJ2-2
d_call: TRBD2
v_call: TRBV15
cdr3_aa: CATSRDKAGTSRGELFF

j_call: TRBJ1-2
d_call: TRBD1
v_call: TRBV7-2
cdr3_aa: CASSLGTGNYGYTF

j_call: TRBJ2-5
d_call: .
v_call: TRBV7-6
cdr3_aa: CASSRPGETQYF

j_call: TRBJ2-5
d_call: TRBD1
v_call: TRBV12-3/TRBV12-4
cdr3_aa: CASSSRDRGQETQYF

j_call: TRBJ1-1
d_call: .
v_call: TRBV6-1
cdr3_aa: CASSESRVRINTEAFF

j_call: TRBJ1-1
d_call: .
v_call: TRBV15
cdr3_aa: CATSREPYRVGTGLMNTEAFF